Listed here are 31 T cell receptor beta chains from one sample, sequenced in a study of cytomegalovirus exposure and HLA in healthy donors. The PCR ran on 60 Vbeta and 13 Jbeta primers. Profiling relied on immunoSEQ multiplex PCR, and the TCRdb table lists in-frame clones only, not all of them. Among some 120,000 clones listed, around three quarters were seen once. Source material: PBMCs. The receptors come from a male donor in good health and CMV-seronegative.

This CDR3 is CASSEMQTLGTQYF. CDR3 nucleotides: TGTGCCAGCAGCGAAATGCAGACATTAGGTACGCAGTATTTT. The V and J genes are TRBV9 and TRBJ2-3; D remains unclear. The length of the CDR3 is 14 residues. Germline V gene data show CDR1 as SGDLS and CDR2 as YYNGEE. The V and J ends lost 3 bases and 8 bases respectively, with 16 bases between them.

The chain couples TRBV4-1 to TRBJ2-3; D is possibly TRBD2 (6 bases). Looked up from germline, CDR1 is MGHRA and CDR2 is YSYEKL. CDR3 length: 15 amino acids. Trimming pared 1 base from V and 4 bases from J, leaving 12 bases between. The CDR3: CASSQGGVRPDTQYF. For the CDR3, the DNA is TGCGCCAGCAGCCAAGGCGGGGTCCGGCCAGATACGCAGTATTTT.

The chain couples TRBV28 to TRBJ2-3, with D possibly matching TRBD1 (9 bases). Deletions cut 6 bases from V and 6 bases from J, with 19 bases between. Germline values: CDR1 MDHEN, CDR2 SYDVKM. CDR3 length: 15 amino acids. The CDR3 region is CASRRGDREVDTQYF. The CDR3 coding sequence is TGTGCCAGCAGGCGGGGGGACAGGGAGGTCGATACGCAGTATTTT.

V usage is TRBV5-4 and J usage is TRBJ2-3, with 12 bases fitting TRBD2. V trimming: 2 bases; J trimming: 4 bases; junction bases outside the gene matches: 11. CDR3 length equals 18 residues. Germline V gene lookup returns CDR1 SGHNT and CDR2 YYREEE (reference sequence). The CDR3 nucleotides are TGTGCCAGCAGCTTTTGGGACACGCTAGCGGGGGGGTCAGATACGCAGTATTTT. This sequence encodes CASSFWDTLAGGSDTQYF.

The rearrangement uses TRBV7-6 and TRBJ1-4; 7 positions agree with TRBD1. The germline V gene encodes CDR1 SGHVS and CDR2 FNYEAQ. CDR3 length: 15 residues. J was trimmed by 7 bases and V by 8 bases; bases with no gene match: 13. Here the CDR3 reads CASSSEGDRAEKLFF. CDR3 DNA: TGTGCCAGCTCCTCGGAGGGGGACAGAGCTGAAAAACTGTTTTTT. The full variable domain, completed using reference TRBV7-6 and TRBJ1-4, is GAGVSQSPRYKVTKRGQDVALRCDPISGHVSLYWYRQALGQGPEFLTYFNYEAQQDKSGLPNDRFSAERPEGSISTLTIQRTEQRDSAMYRCASSSEGDRAEKLFFGSGTQLSVL.

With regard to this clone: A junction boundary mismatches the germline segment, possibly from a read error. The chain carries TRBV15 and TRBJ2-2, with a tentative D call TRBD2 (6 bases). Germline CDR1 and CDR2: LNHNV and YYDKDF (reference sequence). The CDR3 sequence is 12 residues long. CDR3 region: CATSRVGGEMFF. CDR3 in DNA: TGTGCCACCAGCAGGGTAGGCGGGGAGATGTTTTTT.

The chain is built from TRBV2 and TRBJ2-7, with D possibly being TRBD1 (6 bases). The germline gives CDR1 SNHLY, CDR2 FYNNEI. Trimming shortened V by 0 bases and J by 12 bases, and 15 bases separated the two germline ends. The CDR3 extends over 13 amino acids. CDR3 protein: CASSEAGRGKTYF. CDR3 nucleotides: TGTGCCAGCAGTGAAGCCGGCAGGGGTAAGACGTACTTC. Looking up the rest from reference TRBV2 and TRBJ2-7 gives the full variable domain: EPEVTQTPSHQVTQMGQEVILRCVPISNHLYFYWYRQILGQKVEFLVSFYNNEISEKSEIFDDQFSVERPDGSNFTLKIRSTKLEDSAMYFCASSEAGRGKTYFGPGTRLTVT.

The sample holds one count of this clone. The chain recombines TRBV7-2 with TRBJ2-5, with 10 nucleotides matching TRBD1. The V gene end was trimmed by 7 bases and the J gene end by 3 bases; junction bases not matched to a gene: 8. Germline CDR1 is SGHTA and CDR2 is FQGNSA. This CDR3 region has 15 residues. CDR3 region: CASIDPGQGKETQYF. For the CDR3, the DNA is TGTGCCAGCATCGATCCGGGACAGGGGAAAGAGACCCAGTACTTC.

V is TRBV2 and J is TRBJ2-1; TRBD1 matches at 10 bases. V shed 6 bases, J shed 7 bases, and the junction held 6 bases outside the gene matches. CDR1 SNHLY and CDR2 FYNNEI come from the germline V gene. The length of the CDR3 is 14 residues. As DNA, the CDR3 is TGTGCCAGCAGCCGACAGGGGGCTTTAAATGAGCAGTTCTTC. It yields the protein CASSRQGALNEQFF.

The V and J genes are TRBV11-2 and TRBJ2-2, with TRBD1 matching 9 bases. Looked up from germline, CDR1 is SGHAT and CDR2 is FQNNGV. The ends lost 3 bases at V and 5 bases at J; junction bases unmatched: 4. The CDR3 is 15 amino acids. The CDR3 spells CASSFIQGATGELFF. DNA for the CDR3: TGTGCCAGCAGCTTTATACAGGGGGCAACCGGGGAGCTGTTTTTT. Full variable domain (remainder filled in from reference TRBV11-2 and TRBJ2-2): EAGVAQSPRYKIIEKRQSVAFWCNPISGHATLYWYQQILGQGPKLLIQFQNNGVVDDSQLPKDRFSAERLKGVDSTLKIQPAKLEDSAVYLCASSFIQGATGELFFGEGSRLTVL.

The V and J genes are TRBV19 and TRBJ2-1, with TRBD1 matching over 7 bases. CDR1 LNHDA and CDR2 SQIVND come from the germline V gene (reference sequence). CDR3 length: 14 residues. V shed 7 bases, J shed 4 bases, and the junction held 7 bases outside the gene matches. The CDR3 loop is CASKRTGQYNEQFF. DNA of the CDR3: TGTGCCAGTAAACGGACGGGACAGTACAATGAGCAGTTCTTC.

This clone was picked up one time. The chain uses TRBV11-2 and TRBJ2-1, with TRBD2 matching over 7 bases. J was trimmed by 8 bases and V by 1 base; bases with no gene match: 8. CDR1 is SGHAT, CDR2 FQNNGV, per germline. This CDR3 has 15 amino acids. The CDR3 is CASSLAGGSSYEQFF. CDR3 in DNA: TGTGCCAGCAGCTTAGCCGGCGGGAGTAGCTATGAGCAGTTCTTC.

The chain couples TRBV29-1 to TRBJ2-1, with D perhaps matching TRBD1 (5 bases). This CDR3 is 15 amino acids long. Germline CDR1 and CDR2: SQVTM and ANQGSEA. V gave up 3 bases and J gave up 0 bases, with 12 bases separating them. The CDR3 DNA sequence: TGCAGCGTTGACCAGTGGGGCAGCTCCTACAATGAGCAGTTCTTC. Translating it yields CSVDQWGSSYNEQFF.

The CDR3 DNA reads as TGTGCCAGCAGCACCTACAGGGTAGGGAACACTGAAGCTTTCTTT. As protein: CASSTYRVGNTEAFF. V gene TRBV7-9 combines with J gene TRBJ1-1; possible D gene TRBD1, 6 bases. Looked up from germline, CDR1 is SEHNR and CDR2 is FQNEAQ (reference sequence). Trimming took off 5 bases at V and 1 base at J, with 14 bases between the two ends. This CDR3 has 15 amino acids.

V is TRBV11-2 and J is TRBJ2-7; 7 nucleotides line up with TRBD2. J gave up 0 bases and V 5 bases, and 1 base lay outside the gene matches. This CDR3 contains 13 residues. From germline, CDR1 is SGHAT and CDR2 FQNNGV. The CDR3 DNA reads TGTGCCAGCAGCCGGGACTACTCCTACGAGCAGTACTTC. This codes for CASSRDYSYEQYF.

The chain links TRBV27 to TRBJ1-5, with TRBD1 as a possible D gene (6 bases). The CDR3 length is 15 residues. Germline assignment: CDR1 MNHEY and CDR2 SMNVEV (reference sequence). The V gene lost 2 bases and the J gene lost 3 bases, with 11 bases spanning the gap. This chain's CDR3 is CASSLAGANNQPQHF. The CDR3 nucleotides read TGTGCCAGCAGTTTAGCAGGGGCCAACAATCAGCCCCAGCATTTT.

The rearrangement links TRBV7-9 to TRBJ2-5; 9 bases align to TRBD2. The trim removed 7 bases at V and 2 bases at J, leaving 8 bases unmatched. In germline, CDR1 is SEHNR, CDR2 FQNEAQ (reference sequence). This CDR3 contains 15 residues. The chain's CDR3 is CASNHRLADQETQYF. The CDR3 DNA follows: TGTGCCAGCAACCACCGACTAGCGGATCAAGAGACCCAGTACTTC.

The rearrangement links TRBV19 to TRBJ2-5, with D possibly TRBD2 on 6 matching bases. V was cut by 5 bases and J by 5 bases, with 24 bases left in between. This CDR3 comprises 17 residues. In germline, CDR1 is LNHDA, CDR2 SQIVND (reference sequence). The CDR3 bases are TGTGCCAGTAGTCCAGTTCGGACTACCTTGTGGGAGGAGACCCAGTACTTC. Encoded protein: CASSPVRTTLWEETQYF.

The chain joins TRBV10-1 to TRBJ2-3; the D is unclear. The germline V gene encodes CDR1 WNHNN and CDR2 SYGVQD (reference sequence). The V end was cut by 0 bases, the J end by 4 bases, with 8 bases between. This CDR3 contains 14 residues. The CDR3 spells CASSESGLADTQYF. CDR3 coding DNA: TGCGCCAGCAGTGAGTCGGGCTTAGCAGATACGCAGTATTTT.

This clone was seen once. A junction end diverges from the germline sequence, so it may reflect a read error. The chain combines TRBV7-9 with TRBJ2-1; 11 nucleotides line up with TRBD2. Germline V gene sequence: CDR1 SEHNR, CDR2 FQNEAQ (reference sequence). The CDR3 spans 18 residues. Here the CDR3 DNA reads TGTTCCAGCAGCTACGCCAGTATGACTAGCGGGATCTACAATGAGCAGTTCTTC. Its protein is CSSSYASMTSGIYNEQFF. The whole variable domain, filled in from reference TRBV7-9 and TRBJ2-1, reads DTGVSQNPRHKITKRGQNVTFRCDPISEHNRLYWYRQTLGQGPEFLTYFQNEAQLEKSRLLSDRFSAERPKGSFSTLEIQRTEQGDSAMYLCSSSYASMTSGIYNEQFFGPGTRLTVL.

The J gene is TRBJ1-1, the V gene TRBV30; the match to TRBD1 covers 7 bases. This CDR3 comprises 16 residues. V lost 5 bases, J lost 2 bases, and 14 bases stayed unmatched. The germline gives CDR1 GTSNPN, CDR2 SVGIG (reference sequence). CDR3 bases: TGTGCCTGGGACGGACAGGATTTAGGTTTCAACACTGAAGCTTTCTTT. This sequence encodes CAWDGQDLGFNTEAFF.

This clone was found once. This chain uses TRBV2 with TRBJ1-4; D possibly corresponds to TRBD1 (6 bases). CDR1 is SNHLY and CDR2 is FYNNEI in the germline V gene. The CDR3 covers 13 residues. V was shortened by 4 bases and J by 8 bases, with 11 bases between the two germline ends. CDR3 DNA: TGTGCCAGCAGTGCCAGGACAGACGAAAAACTGTTTTTT. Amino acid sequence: CASSARTDEKLFF.

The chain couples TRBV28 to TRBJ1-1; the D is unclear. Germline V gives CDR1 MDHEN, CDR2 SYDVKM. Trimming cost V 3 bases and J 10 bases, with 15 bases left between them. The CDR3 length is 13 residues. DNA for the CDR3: TGTGCCAGCAGTTTGGCAGGTTCCTTCGCAGCTTTCTTT. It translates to CASSLAGSFAAFF.

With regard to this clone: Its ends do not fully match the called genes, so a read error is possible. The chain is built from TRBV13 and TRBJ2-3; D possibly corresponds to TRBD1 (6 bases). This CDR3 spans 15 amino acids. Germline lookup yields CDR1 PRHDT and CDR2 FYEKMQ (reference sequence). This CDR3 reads CAGSLIRQGTDTQYF. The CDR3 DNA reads TGTGCCGGCAGCCTAATTAGACAGGGCACAGATACGCAGTATTTT. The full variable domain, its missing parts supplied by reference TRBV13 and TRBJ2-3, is AAGVIQSPRHLIKEKRETATLKCYPIPRHDTVYWYQQGPGQDPQFLISFYEKMQSDKGSIPDRFSAQQFSDYHSELNMSSLELGDSALYFCAGSLIRQGTDTQYFGPGTRLTVL.

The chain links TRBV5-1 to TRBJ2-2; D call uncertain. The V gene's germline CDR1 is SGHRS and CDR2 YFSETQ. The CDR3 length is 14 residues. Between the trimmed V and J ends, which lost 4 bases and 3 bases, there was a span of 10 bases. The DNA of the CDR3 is TGCGCCAGCAGCCAGAGCGCCCACACCGGGGAGCTGTTTTTT. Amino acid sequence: CASSQSAHTGELFF.

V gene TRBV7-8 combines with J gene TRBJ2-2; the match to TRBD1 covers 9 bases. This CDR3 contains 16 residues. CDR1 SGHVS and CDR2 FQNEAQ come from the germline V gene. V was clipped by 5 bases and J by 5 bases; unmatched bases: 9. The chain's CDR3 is CASSKMGQGGTGELFF. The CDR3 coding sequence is TGTGCCAGCAGCAAGATGGGACAGGGAGGGACCGGGGAGCTGTTTTTT.

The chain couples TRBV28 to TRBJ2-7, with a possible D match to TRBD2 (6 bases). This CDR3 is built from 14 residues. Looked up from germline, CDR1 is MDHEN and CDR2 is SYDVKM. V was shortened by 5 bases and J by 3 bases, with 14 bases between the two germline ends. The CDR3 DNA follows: TGTGCCAGCAGTACACCGGGACTGAGCTACGAGCAGTACTTC. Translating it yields CASSTPGLSYEQYF.

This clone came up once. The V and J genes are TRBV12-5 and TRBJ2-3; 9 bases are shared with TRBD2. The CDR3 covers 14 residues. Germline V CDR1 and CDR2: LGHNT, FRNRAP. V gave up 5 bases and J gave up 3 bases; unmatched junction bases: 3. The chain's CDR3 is CASGLAGPTDTQYF. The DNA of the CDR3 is TGTGCTAGTGGTCTAGCGGGACCAACAGATACGCAGTATTTT.

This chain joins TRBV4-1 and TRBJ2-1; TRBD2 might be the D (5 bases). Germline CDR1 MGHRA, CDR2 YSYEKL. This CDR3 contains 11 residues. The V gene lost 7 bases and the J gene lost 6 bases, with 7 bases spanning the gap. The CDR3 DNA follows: TGCGCCAGCAAAGAGGGCAATGAGCAGTTCTTC. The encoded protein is CASKEGNEQFF.

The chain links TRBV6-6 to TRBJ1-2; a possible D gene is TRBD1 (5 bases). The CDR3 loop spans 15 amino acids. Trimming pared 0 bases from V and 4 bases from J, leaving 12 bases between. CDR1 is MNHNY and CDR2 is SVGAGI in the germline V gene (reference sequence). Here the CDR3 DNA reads TGTGCCAGCAGTTACTCGGAGACAGCTCTCTATGGCTACACCTTC. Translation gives CASSYSETALYGYTF.

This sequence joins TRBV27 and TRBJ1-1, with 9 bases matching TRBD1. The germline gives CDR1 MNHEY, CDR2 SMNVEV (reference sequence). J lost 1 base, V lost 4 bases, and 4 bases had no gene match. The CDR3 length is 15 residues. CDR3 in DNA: TGTGCCAGCAGTTATGACAGGGGGGGGAACACTGAAGCTTTCTTT. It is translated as CASSYDRGGNTEAFF.